The rows below give T cell receptor beta chains drawn from one sample of a study of cytomegalovirus exposure and HLA in healthy donors. Repertoires were generated with immunoSEQ multiplex PCR, while TCRdb's copy carries only in-frame clones and drops some. The table shows about 150,000 clones, with nearly 90% occurring only once. The source material was PBMCs. The receptor source for this set is a woman aged 18-29 years in good health and CMV-seropositive. CDR3s include the opening cysteine and the closing phenylalanine or tryptophan. The D gene is left open where the match is weak. Clone size is not always given. Where it is, it says once, few, many or a class for expanded clones.

J | D | size | V | length | CDR3 | DNA
TRBJ1-3 | TRBD1 | - | TRBV5-1 | 17 | CASSLRTGTDSGNTIYF | TGCGCCAGCAGCCTTAGGACAGGGACAGACTCTGGAAACACCATATATTTT
TRBJ2-3 | TRBD2 | - | TRBV5-1 | 16 | CASSARLAGGTDTQYF | TGCGCCAGCAGCGCGCGACTAGCGGGGGGCACAGATACGCAGTATTTT
TRBJ2-1 | - | once | TRBV11-2 | 15 | CASSQNPGSYNEQFF | TGTGCCAGCAGCCAAAATCCGGGCTCCTACAATGAGCAGTTCTTC
TRBJ2-7 | TRBD1 | - | TRBV4-3 | 15 | CASSQDDRGGYEQYF | TGCGCCAGCAGCCAGGACGACAGGGGGGGATACGAGCAGTACTTC
TRBJ1-6 | - | - | TRBV27 | 16 | CASSRGGAGNNSPLHF | TGTGCCAGCAGCCGCGGAGGGGCAGGTAATAATTCACCCCTCCACTTT
TRBJ2-7 | - | - | TRBV6-5 | 11 | CASSPGHEQYF | TGTGCCAGCAGTCCAGGGCACGAGCAGTACTTC
TRBJ2-1 | - | - | TRBV5-5 | 15 | CASSPPPGQSNEQFF | TGTGCCAGCAGCCCGCCCCCGGGACAATCCAATGAGCAGTTCTTC
TRBJ2-1 | - | - | TRBV5-4 | 13 | CASSLRGSSSEFF | TGTGCCAGCAGCTTGAGGGGAAGTTCTTCCGAGTTCTTC
TRBJ1-2 | TRBD1 | few | TRBV30 | 14 | CAWTGQGYIYGYTF | TGTGCCTGGACCGGACAGGGCTACATATATGGCTACACCTTC
TRBJ1-6 | TRBD1 | - | TRBV4-3 | 15 | CASSQDSQGVSPLHF | TGCGCCAGCAGCCAAGATAGTCAGGGGGTTTCACCCCTCCACTTT